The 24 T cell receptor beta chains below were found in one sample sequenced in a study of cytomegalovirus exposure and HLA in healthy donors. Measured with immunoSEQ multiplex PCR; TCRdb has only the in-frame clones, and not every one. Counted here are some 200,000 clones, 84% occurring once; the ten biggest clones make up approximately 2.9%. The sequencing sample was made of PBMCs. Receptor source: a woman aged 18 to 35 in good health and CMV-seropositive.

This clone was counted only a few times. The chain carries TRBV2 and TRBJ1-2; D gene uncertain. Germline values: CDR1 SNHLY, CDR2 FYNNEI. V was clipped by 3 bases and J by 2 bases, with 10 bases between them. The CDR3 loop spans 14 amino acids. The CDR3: CASSEEVTNYGYTF. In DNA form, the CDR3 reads TGTGCCAGCAGTGAGGAGGTGACCAACTATGGCTACACCTTC.

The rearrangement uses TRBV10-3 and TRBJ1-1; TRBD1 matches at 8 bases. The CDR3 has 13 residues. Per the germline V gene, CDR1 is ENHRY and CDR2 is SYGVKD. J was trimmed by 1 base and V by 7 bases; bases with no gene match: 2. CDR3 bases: TGTGCCATCACAGGGACAGGGAACACTGAAGCTTTCTTT. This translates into CAITGTGNTEAFF.

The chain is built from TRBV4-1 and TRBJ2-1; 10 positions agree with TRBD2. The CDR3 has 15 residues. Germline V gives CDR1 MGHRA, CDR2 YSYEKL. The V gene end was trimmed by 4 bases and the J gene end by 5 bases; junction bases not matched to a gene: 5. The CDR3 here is CASSPTSGVHNEQFF. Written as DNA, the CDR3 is TGCGCCAGCAGCCCAACTAGCGGGGTACACAATGAGCAGTTCTTC.

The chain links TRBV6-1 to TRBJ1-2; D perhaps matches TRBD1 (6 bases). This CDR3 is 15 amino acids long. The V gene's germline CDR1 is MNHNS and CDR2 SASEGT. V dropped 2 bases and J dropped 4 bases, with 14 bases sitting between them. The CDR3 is CASSERGHELYGYTF. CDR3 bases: TGTGCCAGCAGTGAAAGGGGACACGAACTCTATGGCTACACCTTC.

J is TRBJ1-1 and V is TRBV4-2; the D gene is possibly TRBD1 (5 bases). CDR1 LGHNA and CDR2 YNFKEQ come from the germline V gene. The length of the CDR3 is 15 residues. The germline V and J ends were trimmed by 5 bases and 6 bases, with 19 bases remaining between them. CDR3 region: CASSATGDGHAEAFF. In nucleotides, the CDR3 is TGTGCCAGCAGCGCCACGGGGGACGGACATGCTGAAGCTTTCTTT.

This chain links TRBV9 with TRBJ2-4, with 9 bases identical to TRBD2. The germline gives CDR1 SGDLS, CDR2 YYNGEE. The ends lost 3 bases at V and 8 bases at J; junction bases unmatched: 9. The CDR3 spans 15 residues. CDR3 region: CASSGTRGLADIQYF. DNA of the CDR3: TGTGCCAGCAGCGGGACTCGGGGACTAGCAGACATTCAGTACTTC.

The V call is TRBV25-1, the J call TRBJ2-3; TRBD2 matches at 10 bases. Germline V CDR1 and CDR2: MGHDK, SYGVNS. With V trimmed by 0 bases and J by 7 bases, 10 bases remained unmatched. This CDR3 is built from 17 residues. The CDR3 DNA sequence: TGTGCCAGCAGTGAATATATCGGAGCGGGGGGGCTGAATACGCAGTATTTT. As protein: CASSEYIGAGGLNTQYF.

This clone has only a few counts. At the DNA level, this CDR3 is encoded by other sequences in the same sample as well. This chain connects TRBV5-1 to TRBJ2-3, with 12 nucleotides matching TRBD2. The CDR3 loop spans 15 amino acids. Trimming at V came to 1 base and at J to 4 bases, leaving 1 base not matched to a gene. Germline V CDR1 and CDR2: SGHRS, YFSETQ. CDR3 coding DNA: TGCGCCAGCAGCTTGTGGACTAGCGGGGCAGATACGCAGTATTTT. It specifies CASSLWTSGADTQYF.

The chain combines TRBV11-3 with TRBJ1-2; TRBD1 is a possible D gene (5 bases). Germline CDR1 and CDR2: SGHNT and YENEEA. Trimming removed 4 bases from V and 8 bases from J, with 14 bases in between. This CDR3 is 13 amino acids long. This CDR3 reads CASSSNRWGGYTF. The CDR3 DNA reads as TGTGCCAGCAGCTCAAACAGGTGGGGAGGCTACACCTTC.

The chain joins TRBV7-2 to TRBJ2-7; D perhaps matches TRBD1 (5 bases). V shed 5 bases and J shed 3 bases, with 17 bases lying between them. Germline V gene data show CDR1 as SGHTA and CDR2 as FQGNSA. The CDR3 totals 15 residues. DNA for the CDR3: TGTGCCAGCAGCCGGCTCGAAGGAAGGGGCTACGAGCAGTACTTC. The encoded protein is CASSRLEGRGYEQYF.

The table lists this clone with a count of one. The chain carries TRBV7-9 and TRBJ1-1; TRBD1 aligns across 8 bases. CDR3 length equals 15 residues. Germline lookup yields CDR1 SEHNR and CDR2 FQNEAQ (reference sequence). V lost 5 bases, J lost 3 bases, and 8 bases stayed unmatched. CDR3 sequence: CASSPGTGGDTEAFF. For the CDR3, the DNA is TGTGCCAGCAGCCCAGGGACAGGTGGGGACACTGAAGCTTTCTTT.

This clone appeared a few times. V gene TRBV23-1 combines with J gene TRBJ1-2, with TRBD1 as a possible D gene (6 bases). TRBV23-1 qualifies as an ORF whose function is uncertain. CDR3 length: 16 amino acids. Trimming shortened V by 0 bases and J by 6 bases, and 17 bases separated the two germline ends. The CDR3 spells CASSQSLLRQANGYTF. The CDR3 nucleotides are TGCGCCAGCAGTCAATCCCTCCTCAGACAGGCTAATGGCTACACCTTC.

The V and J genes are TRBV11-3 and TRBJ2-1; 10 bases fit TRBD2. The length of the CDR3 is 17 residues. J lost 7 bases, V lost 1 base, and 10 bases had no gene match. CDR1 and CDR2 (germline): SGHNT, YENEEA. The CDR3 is CASSLAPIAGGDNEQFF. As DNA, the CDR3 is TGTGCCAGCAGCTTAGCTCCGATAGCGGGGGGAGATAATGAGCAGTTCTTC.

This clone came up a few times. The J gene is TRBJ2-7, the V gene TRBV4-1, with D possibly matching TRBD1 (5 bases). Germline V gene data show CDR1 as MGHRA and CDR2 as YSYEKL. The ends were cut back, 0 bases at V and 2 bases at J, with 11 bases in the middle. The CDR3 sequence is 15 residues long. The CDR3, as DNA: TGCGCCAGCAGCCAAGACTGGCCAGGGCCCTACGAGCAGTACTTC. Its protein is CASSQDWPGPYEQYF.

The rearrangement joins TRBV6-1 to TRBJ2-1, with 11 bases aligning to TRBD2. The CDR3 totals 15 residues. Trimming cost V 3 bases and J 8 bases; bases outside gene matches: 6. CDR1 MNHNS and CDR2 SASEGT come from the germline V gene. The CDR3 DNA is TGTGCCAGCAGTGAGACTAGCGGGGTCAGCGATGAGCAGTTCTTC. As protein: CASSETSGVSDEQFF.

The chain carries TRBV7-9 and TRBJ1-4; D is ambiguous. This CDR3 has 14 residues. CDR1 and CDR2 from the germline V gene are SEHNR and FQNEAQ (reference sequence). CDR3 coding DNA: TGTGCAGTTGGTGGGAGCACAACTAATGAAAAACTGTTTTTT. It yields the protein CAVGGSTTNEKLFF.

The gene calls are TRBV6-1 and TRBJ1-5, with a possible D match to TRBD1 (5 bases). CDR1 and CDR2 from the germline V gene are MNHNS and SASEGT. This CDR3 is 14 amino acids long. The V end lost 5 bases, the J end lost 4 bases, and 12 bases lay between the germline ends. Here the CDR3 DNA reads TGTGCCAGCAGTCCTGCGGGGGGGAATCAGCCCCAGCATTTT. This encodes CASSPAGGNQPQHF.

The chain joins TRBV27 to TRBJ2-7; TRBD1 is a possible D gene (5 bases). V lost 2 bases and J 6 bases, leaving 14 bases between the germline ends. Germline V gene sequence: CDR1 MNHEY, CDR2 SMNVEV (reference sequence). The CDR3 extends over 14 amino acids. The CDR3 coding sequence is TGTGCCAGCAGTTTAAAGGAAAGGGGATCCGAGCAGTACTTC. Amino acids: CASSLKERGSEQYF.

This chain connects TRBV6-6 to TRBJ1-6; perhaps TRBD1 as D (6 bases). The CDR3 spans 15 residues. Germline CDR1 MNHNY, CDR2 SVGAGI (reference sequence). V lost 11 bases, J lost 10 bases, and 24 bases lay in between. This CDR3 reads CASRGGSGAQSPLHF. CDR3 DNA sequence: TGTGCCTCGAGAGGAGGTTCAGGGGCCCAATCACCCCTCCACTTT.

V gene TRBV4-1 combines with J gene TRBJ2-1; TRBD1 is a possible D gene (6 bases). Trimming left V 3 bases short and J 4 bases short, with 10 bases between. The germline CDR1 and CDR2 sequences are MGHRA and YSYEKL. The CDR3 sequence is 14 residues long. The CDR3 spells CASSQGDTYNEQFF. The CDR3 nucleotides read TGCGCCAGCAGCCAGGGGGACACTTACAATGAGCAGTTCTTC.

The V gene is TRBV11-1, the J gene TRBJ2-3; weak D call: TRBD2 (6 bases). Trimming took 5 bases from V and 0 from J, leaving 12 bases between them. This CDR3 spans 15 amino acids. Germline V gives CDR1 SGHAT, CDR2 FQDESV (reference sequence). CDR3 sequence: CASSDKRVSTDTQYF. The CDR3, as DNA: TGTGCCAGCAGCGACAAGCGGGTTAGCACAGATACGCAGTATTTT.

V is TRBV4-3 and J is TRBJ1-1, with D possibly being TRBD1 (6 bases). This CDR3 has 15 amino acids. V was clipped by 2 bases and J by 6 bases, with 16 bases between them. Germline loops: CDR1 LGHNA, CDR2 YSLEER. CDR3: CASSQLGGLMSEAFF. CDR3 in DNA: TGCGCCAGCAGCCAACTAGGGGGTTTGATGTCTGAAGCTTTCTTT.

The CDR3 protein is CASSTSKTRNEQFF. The CDR3 nucleotides are TGTGCCAGCAGCACTTCAAAGACTAGGAATGAGCAGTTCTTC. The rearrangement links TRBV5-4 to TRBJ2-1, with a tentative D call TRBD2 (6 bases). V was trimmed by 4 bases and J by 7 bases, leaving 15 bases between them. The length of the CDR3 is 14 residues. CDR1 is SGHNT and CDR2 is YYREEE in the germline V gene (reference sequence).

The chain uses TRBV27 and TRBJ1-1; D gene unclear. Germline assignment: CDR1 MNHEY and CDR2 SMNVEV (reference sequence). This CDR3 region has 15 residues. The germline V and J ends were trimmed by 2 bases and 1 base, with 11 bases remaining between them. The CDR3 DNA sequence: TGTGCCAGCAGTTTAACCTATGCGGGGAACACTGAAGCTTTCTTT. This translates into CASSLTYAGNTEAFF.